A single sample gave rise to the 19 T cell receptor beta chains below, sequenced in a study of post-analysis software for immune sequencing data. Study conclusions and caveats: Roughly five TRBV segments, including TRBV5-6, TRBV5-1 and TRBV20-1, were more frequent in patients than controls.

Their target antigens are unknown. Unique molecular identifiers were present in the TCR beta cDNA libraries. One entry per CDR3 protein, called by TCRdb with MiXCR from the PCR reads. The data contain about 260,000 distinct CDR3 sequences, 36% of them seen just once; the ten biggest clones take up roughly 4.8%. The sequenced sample consisted of blood. These receptors were collected from a girl aged 5 to 17 with multiple sclerosis.

This clonotype was recorded many times. CDR3 sequence: CASSPLDALSEDEQFF. CDR3 nucleotides: TGTGCCAGCAGTCCACTGGACGCCTTGTCTGAGGATGAGCAGTTCTTC. The chain combines TRBV27 with TRBJ2-1, with D unclear. The V end lost 5 bases, the J end lost 8 bases, and 22 bases lay between the germline ends. The CDR3 runs to 16 residues. Germline-derived CDR1 and CDR2 are MNHEY and SMNVEV (reference sequence).

The gene calls are TRBV5-1 and TRBJ2-4; 8 positions agree with TRBD2. Judging by the DNA end, TRBJ2-7 fits better; the J call may be wrong. Germline-derived CDR1 and CDR2 are SGHRS and YFSETQ. CDR3 size: 15 residues. DNA for the CDR3: TGCGCCAGCAGTTCGATTGGGACTAGTCCTTACGAGCAGTACTTC. Its translation: CASSSIGTSPYEQYF.

The genes are TRBV5-1 and TRBJ2-5; possible D gene TRBD1, 6 bases. The J call is uncertain, as TRBJ2-7 better fits the DNA end. Germline values: CDR1 SGHRS, CDR2 YFSETQ. CDR3 size: 13 residues. As DNA, the CDR3 is TGCGCCAGCAGCTTTCTGGGGGCCAACGAGCAGTACTTC. Its protein product is CASSFLGANEQYF.

Concerning this clonotype itself: It may be a read error: a sequence one base away is much more abundant. This chain connects TRBV15 to TRBJ2-3; TRBD1 matches 7 bases. Trimming at V came to 5 bases and at J to 3 bases, leaving 8 bases not matched to a gene. Germline V lookup: CDR1 LNHNV, CDR2 YYDKDF (reference sequence). The CDR3 covers 15 residues. The CDR3 protein is CATSGGQPTTDTQYF. Written as DNA, the CDR3 is TGTGCCACCAGCGGGGGACAGCCGACAACAGATACGCAGTATTTT.

The gene calls are TRBV5-1 and TRBJ2-6; D is perhaps TRBD1 (6 bases). V gave up 4 bases and J gave up 3 bases, with 14 bases separating them. This CDR3 spans 16 amino acids. CDR1 SGHRS and CDR2 YFSETQ come from the germline V gene. CDR3 sequence reads: CASSPGDRSGANVLTF. CDR3 bases: TGCGCCAGCAGCCCCGGCGACAGGAGTGGGGCCAACGTCCTGACTTTC. The variable domain in full, completed from reference TRBV5-1 and TRBJ2-6, reads KAGVTQTPRYLIKTRGQQVTLSCSPISGHRSVSWYQQTPGQGLQFLFEYFSETQRNKGNFPGRFSGRQFSNSRSEMNVSTLELGDSALYLCASSPGDRSGANVLTFGAGSRLTVL.

This chain connects TRBV9 to TRBJ2-1; 11 bases line up with TRBD2. V lost 4 bases and J lost 2; bases outside the gene matches: 5. Per the germline V gene, CDR1 is SGDLS and CDR2 is YYNGEE. CDR3 length: 16 amino acids. The CDR3 region has the DNA TGTGCCAGCAGCTTTTTTAGCGGGGGGGCCTACAATGAGCAGTTCTTC. This encodes CASSFFSGGAYNEQFF.

A few counts support this clonotype. This chain joins TRBV18 and TRBJ2-2; D perhaps matches TRBD1 (7 bases). The germline CDR1 and CDR2 sequences are KGHSH and LQKENI. The V and J ends lost 4 bases and 7 bases respectively, with 19 bases between them. The CDR3 is 16 residues long. CDR3 protein: CASSRKGSGGSGELFF. For the CDR3, the DNA is TGTGCCAGCTCACGCAAAGGATCAGGGGGGAGCGGGGAGCTGTTTTTT.

This chain connects TRBV27 to TRBJ2-1; the D gene is possibly TRBD2 (6 bases). CDR1 MNHEY and CDR2 SMNVEV come from the germline V gene (reference sequence). V lost 4 bases, J lost 10 bases, and 14 bases lay in between. The CDR3 has 13 amino acids. The CDR3 DNA reads as TGTGCCAGCAGTTCCGAGCTAGCGCCCGAGCAGTTCTTC. Residues: CASSSELAPEQFF.

This clonotype has ten or more counts. The gene calls are TRBV7-9 and TRBJ2-7; D tentatively fits TRBD1 or TRBD2 (5 bases each). Germline V CDR1 and CDR2: SEHNR, FQNEAQ (reference sequence). There are 13 residues in the CDR3. Trimming stripped 5 bases from V and 7 bases from J, with 15 bases between. The CDR3 region is CASSPRGGVEQYF. DNA for the CDR3: TGTGCCAGCAGCCCTCGTGGGGGAGTAGAGCAGTACTTC.

This clonotype was seen many times. J is TRBJ1-5 and V is TRBV20-1; 7 bases are shared with TRBD1. The CDR3 covers 17 residues. The junction had 14 bases not matched to a gene; V was cut back by 6 bases and J by 0 bases. Germline CDR1 reads DFQATT; CDR2 reads SNEGSKA (reference sequence). The CDR3: CSAYSGGGLYSNQPQHF. CDR3 coding DNA: TGCAGTGCCTACTCAGGGGGTGGACTTTATAGCAATCAGCCCCAGCATTTT.

This clonotype was observed a few times. This chain joins TRBV27 and TRBJ1-1; the D is unclear. Per the germline V gene, CDR1 is MNHEY and CDR2 is SMNVEV (reference sequence). This CDR3 has 14 amino acids. V was clipped by 3 bases and J by 4 bases, with 12 bases between them. DNA for the CDR3: TGTGCCAGCAGTTTCTTACAGCGACCCACTGAAGCTTTCTTT. It codes for CASSFLQRPTEAFF.

This clonotype was seen at least ten times. This chain links TRBV29-1 with TRBJ2-1; D uncertain. Looked up from germline, CDR1 is SQVTM and CDR2 is ANQGSEA. The CDR3 extends over 11 amino acids. Trimming shortened V by 4 bases and J by 8 bases, and 9 bases separated the two germline ends. CDR3 in amino acids: CSVGPKDEQFF. In DNA, the CDR3 is TGCAGCGTTGGCCCTAAAGATGAGCAGTTCTTC.

This chain connects TRBV29-1 to TRBJ2-1; no clear D. CDR1 and CDR2 from the germline V gene are SQVTM and ANQGSEA. The CDR3 runs to 11 residues. Trimming removed 4 bases at V and 6 bases at J, with 7 bases between. CDR3 sequence reads: CSVVRGNEQFF. Written as DNA, the CDR3 is TGCAGCGTTGTGAGAGGCAATGAGCAGTTCTTC.

This chain connects TRBV4-1 to TRBJ2-7, with 8 bases fitting TRBD1. Germline V CDR1 and CDR2: MGHRA, YSYEKL. J lost 1 base, V lost 1 base, and 12 bases had no gene match. The CDR3 consists of 18 residues. The CDR3 DNA reads as TGCGCCAGCAGCCAAGTTCCGACCTCAGGGGGCGCATCCTACGAGCAGTACTTC. This encodes CASSQVPTSGGASYEQYF.

Ten or more counts support this clonotype. The rearrangement uses TRBV28 and TRBJ1-5, with D perhaps TRBD1 (5 bases). Looked up from germline, CDR1 is MDHEN and CDR2 is SYDVKM. The V and J ends lost 8 bases and 7 bases respectively, with 12 bases between them. The CDR3 has 12 residues. This chain's CDR3 is CASGVGVQPQHF. The CDR3 DNA is TGTGCCAGCGGGGTGGGGGTGCAGCCCCAGCATTTT.

To note about this clonotype: Compared with germline, one end of the junction differs, possibly owing to a read error. CDR3 sequence: CASSQDGWQETQYF. CDR3 sequence (DNA): TGTGCCAGCAGCCAAGATGGCTGGCAAGAGACCCAGTATTTC. The rearrangement joins TRBV3-1 to TRBJ2-5; D is undetermined. The CDR3 spans 14 residues. The germline gives CDR1 LGHDT, CDR2 YNNKEL (reference sequence).

CDR3 in DNA: TGCGCCAGCAGCCAAGACGGGACAGGGAAGGGCGATCAGCCCCAGCATTTT. It specifies CASSQDGTGKGDQPQHF. The rearrangement links TRBV4-1 to TRBJ1-5; TRBD1 matches 9 bases. The junction had 8 bases not matched to a gene; V was cut back by 0 bases and J by 5 bases. The CDR3 loop spans 17 amino acids. Germline V CDR1 and CDR2: MGHRA, YSYEKL.

V gene TRBV20-1 combines with J gene TRBJ2-3; D is possibly TRBD1 or TRBD2 (5 bases each). CDR3 length: 14 residues. Germline CDR1 reads DFQATT; CDR2 reads SNEGSKA (reference sequence). Trimming stripped 6 bases from V and 6 bases from J, with 19 bases between. DNA of the CDR3: TGCAGTGCCCAGTGGGGGAACCTAGGGGATACGCAGTATTTT. Translated: CSAQWGNLGDTQYF.

The CDR3 nucleotides are TGCAGTGCTAGAGCGGGACTAGCGGGAGGAGATACGCAGTATTTT. Protein product: CSARAGLAGGDTQYF. The rearrangement links TRBV20-1 to TRBJ2-3; 15 nucleotides align to TRBD2. Looked up from germline, CDR1 is DFQATT and CDR2 is SNEGSKA (reference sequence). CDR3 length equals 15 residues. The junction had 1 base not matched to a gene; V was cut back by 1 base and J by 5 bases.